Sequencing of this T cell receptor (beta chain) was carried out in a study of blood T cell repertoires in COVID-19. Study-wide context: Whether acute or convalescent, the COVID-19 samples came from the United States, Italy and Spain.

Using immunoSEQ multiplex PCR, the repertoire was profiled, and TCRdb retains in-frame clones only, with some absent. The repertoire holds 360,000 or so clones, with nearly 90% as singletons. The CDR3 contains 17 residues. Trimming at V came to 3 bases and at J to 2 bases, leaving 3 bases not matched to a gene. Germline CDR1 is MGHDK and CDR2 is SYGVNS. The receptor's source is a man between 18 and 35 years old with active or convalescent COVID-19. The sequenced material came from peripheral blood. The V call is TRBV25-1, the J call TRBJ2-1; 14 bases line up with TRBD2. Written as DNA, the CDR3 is TGTGCCAGCAGTGACCGACTAGCGGGAGGGCCCTACAATGAGCAGTTCTTC. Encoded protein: CASSDRLAGGPYNEQFF.